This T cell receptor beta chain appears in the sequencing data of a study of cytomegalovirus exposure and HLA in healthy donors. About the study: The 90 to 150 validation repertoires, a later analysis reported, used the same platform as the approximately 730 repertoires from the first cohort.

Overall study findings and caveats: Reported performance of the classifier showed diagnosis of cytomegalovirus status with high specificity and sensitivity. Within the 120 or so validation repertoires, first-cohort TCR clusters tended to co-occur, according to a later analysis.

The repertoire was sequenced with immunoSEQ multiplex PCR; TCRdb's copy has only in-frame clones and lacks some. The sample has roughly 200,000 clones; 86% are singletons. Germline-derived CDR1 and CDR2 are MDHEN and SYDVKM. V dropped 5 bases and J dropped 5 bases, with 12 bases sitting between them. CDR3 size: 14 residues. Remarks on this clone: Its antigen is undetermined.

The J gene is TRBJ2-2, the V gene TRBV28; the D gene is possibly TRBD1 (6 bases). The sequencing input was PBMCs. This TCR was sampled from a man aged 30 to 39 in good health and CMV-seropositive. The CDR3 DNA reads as TGTGCCAGCAGTCCGACAGGTGATACCGGGGAGCTGTTTTTT. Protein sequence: CASSPTGDTGELFF.